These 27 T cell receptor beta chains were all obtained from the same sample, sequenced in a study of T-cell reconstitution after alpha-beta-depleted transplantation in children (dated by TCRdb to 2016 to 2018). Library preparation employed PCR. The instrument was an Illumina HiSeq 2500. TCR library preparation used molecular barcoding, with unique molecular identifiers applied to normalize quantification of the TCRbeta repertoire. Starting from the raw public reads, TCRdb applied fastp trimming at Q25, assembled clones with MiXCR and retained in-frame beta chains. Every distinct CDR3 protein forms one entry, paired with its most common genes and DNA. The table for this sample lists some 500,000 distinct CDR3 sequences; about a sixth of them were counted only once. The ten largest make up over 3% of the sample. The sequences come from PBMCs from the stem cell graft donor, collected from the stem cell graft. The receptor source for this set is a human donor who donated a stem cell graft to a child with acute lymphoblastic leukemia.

This CDR3 is CASSLGQLAQFYEQYF. The CDR3 nucleotides are TGTGCCAGCAGCTTAGGGCAGCTAGCCCAATTCTACGAGCAGTACTTC. J is TRBJ2-7 and V is TRBV7-6; D possibly corresponds to TRBD2 (5 bases). With 1 base removed from V and 3 bases from J, the gap between germline ends came to 16 bases. The CDR3 runs 16 residues. Germline V CDR1 and CDR2: SGHVS, FNYEAQ.

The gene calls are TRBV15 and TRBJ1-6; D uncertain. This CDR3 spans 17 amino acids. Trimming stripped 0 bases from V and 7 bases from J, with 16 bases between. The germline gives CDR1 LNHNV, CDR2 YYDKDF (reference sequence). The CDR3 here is CATSRDTLRVSNSPLHF. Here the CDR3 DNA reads TGTGCCACCAGCAGAGATACCCTAAGGGTATCGAATTCACCCCTCCACTTT.

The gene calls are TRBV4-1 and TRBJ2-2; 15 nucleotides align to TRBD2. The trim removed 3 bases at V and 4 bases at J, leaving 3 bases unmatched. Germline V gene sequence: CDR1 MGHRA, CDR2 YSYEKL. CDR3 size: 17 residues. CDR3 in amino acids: CASSQMGLAGGTGELFF. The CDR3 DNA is TGCGCCAGCAGCCAGATGGGACTAGCGGGAGGCACCGGGGAGCTGTTTTTT.

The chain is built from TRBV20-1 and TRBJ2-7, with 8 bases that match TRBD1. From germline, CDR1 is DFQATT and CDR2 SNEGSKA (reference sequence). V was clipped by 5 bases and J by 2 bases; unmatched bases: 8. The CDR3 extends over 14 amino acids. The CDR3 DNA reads TGCAGTGCTGGTCTGCCGGGACAGGCCTACGAGCAGTACTTC. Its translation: CSAGLPGQAYEQYF.

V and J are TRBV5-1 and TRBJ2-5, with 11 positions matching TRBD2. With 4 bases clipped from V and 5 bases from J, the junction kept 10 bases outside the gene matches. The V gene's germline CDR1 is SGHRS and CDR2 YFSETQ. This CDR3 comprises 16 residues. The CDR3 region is CASSLSTSGGGETQYF. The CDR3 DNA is TGCGCCAGCAGCCTCTCCACTAGCGGGGGAGGGGAGACCCAGTACTTC.

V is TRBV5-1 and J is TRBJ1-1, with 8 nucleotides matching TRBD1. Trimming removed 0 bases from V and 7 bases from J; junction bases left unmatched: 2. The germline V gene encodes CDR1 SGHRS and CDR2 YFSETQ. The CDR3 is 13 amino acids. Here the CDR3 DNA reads TGCGCCAGCAGCTTGGGGGACAGGCATGAAGCTTTCTTT. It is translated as CASSLGDRHEAFF.

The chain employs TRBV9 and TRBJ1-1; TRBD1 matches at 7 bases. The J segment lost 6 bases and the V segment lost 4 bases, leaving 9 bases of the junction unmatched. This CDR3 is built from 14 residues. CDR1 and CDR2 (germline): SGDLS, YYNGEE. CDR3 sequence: CASSPQGRAAEAFF. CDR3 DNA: TGTGCCAGCAGCCCACAGGGGCGGGCGGCTGAAGCTTTCTTT.

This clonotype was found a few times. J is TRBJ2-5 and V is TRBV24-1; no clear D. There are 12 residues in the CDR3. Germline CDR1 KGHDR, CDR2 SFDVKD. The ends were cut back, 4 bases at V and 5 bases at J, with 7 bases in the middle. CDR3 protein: CATSEGSETQYF. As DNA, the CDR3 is TGTGCCACCAGTGAGGGCAGCGAGACCCAGTACTTC.

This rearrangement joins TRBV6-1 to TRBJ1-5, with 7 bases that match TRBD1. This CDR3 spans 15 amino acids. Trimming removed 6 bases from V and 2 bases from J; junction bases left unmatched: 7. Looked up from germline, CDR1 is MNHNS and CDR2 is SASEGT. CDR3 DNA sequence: TGTGCCAGCAGCCTAGACAGGGATGGCAATCAGCCCCAGCATTTT. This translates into CASSLDRDGNQPQHF.

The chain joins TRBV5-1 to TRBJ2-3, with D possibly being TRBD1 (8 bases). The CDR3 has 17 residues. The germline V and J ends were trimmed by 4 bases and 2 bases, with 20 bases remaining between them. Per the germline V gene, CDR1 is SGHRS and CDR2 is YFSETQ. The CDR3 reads CASSPRGQGGPTDTQYF. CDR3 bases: TGCGCCAGCAGCCCGCGCGGACAGGGAGGGCCCACAGATACGCAGTATTTT.

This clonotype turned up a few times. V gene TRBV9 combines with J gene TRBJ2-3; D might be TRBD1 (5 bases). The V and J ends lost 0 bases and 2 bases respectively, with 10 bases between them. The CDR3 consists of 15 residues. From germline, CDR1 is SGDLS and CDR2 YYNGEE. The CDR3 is CASSVASRATDTQYF. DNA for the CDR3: TGTGCCAGCAGCGTAGCGTCCAGGGCCACAGATACGCAGTATTTT.

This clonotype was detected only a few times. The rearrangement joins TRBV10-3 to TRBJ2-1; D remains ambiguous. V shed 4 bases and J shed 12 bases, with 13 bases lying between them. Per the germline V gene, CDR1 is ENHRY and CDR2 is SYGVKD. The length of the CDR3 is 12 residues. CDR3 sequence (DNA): TGTGCCATCAGTGGGGCCTTGATTGCGCAGTTCTTC. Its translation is CAISGALIAQFF.

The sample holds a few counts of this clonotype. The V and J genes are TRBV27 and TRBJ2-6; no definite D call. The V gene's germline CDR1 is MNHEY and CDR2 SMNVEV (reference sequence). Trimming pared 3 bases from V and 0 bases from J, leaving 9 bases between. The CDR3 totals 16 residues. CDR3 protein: CASSFYYPSGANVLTF. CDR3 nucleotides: TGTGCCAGCAGTTTCTACTACCCCTCTGGGGCCAACGTCCTGACTTTC.

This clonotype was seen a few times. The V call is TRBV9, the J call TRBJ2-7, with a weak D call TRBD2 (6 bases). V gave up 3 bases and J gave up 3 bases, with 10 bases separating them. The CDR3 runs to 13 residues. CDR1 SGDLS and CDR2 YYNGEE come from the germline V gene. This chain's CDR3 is CASSGVGGYEQYF. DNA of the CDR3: TGTGCCAGCAGCGGGGTGGGGGGCTACGAGCAGTACTTC.

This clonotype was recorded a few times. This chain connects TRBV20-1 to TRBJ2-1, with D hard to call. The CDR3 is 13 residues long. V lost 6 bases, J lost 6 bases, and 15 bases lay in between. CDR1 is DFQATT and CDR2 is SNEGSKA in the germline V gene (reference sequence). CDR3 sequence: CSAHLETSNEQFF. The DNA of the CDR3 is TGCAGTGCACATTTAGAGACTTCCAATGAGCAGTTCTTC.

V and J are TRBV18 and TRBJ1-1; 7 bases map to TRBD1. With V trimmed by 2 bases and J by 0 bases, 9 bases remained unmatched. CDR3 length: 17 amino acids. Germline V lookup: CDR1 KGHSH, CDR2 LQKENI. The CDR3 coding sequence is TGTGCCAGCTCACCAAACCCGACAGGGCGGATGAACACTGAAGCTTTCTTT. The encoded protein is CASSPNPTGRMNTEAFF.

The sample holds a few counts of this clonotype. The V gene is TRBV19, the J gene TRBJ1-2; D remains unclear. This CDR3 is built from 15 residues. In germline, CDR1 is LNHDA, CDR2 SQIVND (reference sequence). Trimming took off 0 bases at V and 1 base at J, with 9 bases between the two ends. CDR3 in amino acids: CASSIDHGSNYGYTF. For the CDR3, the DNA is TGTGCCAGTAGTATAGATCATGGCAGTAACTATGGCTACACCTTC.

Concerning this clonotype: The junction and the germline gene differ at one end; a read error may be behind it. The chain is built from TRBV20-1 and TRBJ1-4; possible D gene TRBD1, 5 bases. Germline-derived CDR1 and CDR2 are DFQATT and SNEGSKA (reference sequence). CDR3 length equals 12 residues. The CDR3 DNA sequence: TGCAGTGCTGGAGACAGCAATGAAAAACTGTTTTTT. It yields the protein CSAGDSNEKLFF.

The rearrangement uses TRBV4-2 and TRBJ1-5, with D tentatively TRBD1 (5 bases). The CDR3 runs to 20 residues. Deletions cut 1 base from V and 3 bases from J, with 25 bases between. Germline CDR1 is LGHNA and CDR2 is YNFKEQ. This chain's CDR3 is CASSQAGSPGQPFINQPQHF. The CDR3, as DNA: TGTGCCAGCAGCCAAGCTGGGTCCCCGGGGCAGCCTTTTATCAATCAGCCCCAGCATTTT.

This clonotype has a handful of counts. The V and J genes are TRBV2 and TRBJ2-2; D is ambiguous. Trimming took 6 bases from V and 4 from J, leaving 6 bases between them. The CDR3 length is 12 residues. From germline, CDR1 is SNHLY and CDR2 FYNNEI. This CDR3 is CASRRSTGELFF. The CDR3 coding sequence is TGTGCCAGCAGAAGAAGCACCGGGGAGCTGTTTTTT.

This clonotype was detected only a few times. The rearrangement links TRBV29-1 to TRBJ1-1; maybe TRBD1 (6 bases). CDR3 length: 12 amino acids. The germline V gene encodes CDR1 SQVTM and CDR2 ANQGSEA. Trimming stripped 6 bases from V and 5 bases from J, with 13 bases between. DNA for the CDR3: TGCAGCGTGGCTATAGGGGGTACTGAAGCTTTCTTT. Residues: CSVAIGGTEAFF.

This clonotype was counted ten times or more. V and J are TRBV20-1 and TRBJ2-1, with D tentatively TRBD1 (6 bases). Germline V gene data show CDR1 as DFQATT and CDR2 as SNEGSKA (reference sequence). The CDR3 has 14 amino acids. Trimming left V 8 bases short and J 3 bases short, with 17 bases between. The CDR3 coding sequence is TGCAGTTACCAGGGGATGGGGCACTACAATGAGCAGTTCTTC. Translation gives CSYQGMGHYNEQFF.

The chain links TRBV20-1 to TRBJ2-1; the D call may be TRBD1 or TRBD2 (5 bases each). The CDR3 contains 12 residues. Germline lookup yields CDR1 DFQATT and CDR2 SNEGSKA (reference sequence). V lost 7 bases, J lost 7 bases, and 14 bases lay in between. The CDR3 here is CSGNAEGNEQFF. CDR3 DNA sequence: TGCAGTGGAAATGCCGAGGGGAATGAGCAGTTCTTC.

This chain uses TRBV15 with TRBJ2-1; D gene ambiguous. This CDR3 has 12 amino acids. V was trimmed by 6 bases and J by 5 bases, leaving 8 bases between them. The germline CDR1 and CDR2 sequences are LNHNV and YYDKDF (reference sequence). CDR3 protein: CATRTLDNEQFF. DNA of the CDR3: TGTGCCACCAGAACGTTGGACAATGAGCAGTTCTTC.

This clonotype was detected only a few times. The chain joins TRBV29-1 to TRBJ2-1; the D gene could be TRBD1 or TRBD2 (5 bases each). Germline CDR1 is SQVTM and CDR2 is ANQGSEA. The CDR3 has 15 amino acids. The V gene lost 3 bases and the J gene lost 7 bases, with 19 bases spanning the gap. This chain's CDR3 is CSVDHASGLGNEQFF. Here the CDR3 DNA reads TGCAGCGTTGATCACGCATCGGGGCTGGGAAATGAGCAGTTCTTC.

This chain's CDR3 is CASSLTAPGQFSSYEQYF. The CDR3 DNA reads as TGCGCCAGCAGCCTCACTGCGCCAGGCCAGTTTAGCTCCTACGAGCAGTACTTC. The chain links TRBV4-1 to TRBJ2-7; no firm D call. The CDR3 extends over 18 amino acids. The germline V gene has CDR1 MGHRA and CDR2 YSYEKL. Trimming removed 4 bases from V and 0 bases from J, with 22 bases in between.

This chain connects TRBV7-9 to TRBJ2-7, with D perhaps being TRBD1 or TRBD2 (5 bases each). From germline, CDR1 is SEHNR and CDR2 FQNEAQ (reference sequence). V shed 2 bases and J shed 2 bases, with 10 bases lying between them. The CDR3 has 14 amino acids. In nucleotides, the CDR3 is TGTGCCAGCAGCTTATTGGGACCGACCTACGAGCAGTACTTC. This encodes CASSLLGPTYEQYF.